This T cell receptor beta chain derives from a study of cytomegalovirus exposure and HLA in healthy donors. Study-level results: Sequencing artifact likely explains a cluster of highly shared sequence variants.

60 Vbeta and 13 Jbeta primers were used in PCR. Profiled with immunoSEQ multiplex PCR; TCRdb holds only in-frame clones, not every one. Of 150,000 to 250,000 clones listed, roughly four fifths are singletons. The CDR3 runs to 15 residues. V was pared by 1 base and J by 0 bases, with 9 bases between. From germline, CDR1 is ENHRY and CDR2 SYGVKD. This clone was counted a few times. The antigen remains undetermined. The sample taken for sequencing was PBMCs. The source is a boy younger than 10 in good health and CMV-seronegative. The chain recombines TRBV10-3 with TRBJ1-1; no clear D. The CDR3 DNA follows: TGTGCCATCAGTGAGTTAATAGTGATGAACACTGAAGCTTTCTTT. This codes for CAISELIVMNTEAFF.